Given below is one T cell receptor delta chain in context. TCRdb redid clone calling on the reads using CATT. This table has some 5,000 delta-chain clones, more than 4% appearing once. The CDR3 covers 18 residues. The data originate from a study of gamma-delta chains in newborns, infants, children. About the study: Microbial exposure reportedly drives polyclonal innate γδ T cell expansion after birth.

The specimen was blood. The J gene is given as TRDJ1, and the V gene is not called; no DNA check was done on the table's D call, TRDD3. This receptor was obtained from a child who was a newborn, infant or young child, either healthy, febrile or measles-vaccinated (not recorded which). CDR3: CAHRLLTTGGYRGDKLIF. DNA of the CDR3: TGTGCCCACCGCCTTCTCACAACTGGGGGATACCGGGGCGATAAACTCATCTTT.